The T cell receptor (beta chain) under discussion was sequenced for a study of shared clonotypes between healthy human individuals. The CDR3 extends over 14 amino acids. Germline V gives CDR1 SGHAT, CDR2 FQNNGV. Trimming at V came to 5 bases and at J to 7 bases, leaving 7 bases not matched to a gene. Each replicate PCR on the sorted subsets used about 220 ng DNA (around 31,000 T cell genomes). The method was immunoSEQ multiplex PCR; TCRdb's version includes in-frame clones alone and lacks a portion of them. The table lists approximately 2,300,000 clones, 85% to 95% of them singletons. The rearrangement uses TRBV11-2 and TRBJ2-7; the match to TRBD1 covers 11 bases. This clonotype was obtained from a man between 18 and 35 years old in good health. Some clones in this sample may be carry-over from other donors' samples. The sequenced sample was naive CD4+ T cells from PBMCs. Subset of the sample: CD45RA+ positively selected. The CDR3 DNA reads as TGTGCCAGCAGCCGGGACAGGGGGGGAAGGGAGCAGTACTTC. It encodes CASSRDRGGREQYF. Looking up the rest from reference TRBV11-2 and TRBJ2-7 gives the full variable domain: EAGVAQSPRYKIIEKRQSVAFWCNPISGHATLYWYQQILGQGPKLLIQFQNNGVVDDSQLPKDRFSAERLKGVDSTLKIQPAKLEDSAVYLCASSRDRGGREQYFGPGTRLTVT.